This TCR beta chain stems from a study of blood T cell repertoires in COVID-19. Study information: The analysed material was cDNA or gDNA that came from T cells, B-cell-depleted T cells, or PBMCs.

Germline-derived CDR1 and CDR2 are SGHKS and YYEKEE (reference sequence). The V gene lost 3 bases and the J gene lost 6 bases, with 9 bases spanning the gap. The CDR3 is 13 residues long. TCRdb's table, derived via immunoSEQ multiplex PCR, lists solely in-frame clones and lacks some. The sample has under 500,000 clones, 80% to 90% seen once. Recovered participants had two consecutive negative NP/OP PCR tests, healthcare professional clearance, or symptom resolution. Sequenced input: PBMCs or T cells enriched from blood (not recorded which). The V and J genes are TRBV5-5 and TRBJ1-4; D not resolved. The receptor comes from a man aged 30 to 39 who had recovered from COVID-19. This CDR3 reads CASSSKRDEKLFF. As DNA, the CDR3 is TGTGCCAGCAGCTCGAAGAGAGATGAAAAACTGTTTTTT. Complete variable domain (other parts from reference TRBV5-5 and TRBJ1-4): DAGVTQSPTHLIKTRGQQVTLRCSPISGHKSVSWYQQVLGQGPQFIFQYYEKEERGRGNFPDRFSARQFPNYSSELNVNALLLGDSALYLCASSSKRDEKLFFGSGTQLSVL.